This entry concerns a single T cell receptor beta chain. These data are taken from a study of T cell changes during pregnancy in multiple sclerosis. TCRdb's copy holds only in-frame clones and misses some; the assay was immunoSEQ multiplex PCR. The table has about 93,000 clones, about 92% seen once; the top ten hold about 2%. CDR3 size: 15 residues. V was trimmed by 7 bases and J by 7 bases, leaving 20 bases between them. CDR1 is LNHDA and CDR2 is SQIVND in the germline V gene (reference sequence). The TCR originated in a female donor with multiple sclerosis, enrolled in a pregnancy study. The source material was peripheral blood, sampled after pregnancy. This chain connects TRBV19 to TRBJ1-5, with D perhaps TRBD1 (5 bases). The CDR3 loop reads CASTYGASVDQPQHF. CDR3 DNA: TGTGCCAGTACTTATGGGGCGTCAGTCGACCAGCCCCAGCATTTT.